This TCR beta chain is from a study of OX40 agonist ivuxolimab in advanced cancers. Study information: Past anti-PD-1, anti-PD-L1 or anti-CTLA-4 therapy was accepted, and 40% to 50% had received some. The study's findings and limits: Clonal expansion in partial responders at 0.1-3.0 mg/kg ranked among the lowest.

Clones were sequenced by immunoSEQ multiplex PCR, and TCRdb holds only the in-frame ones, with some missing. The sample consists of around 95,000 clones, around nine tenths of them appearing once. This CDR3 comprises 12 residues. From germline, CDR1 is SGHKS and CDR2 YYEKEE (reference sequence). The germline V and J ends were trimmed by 3 bases and 2 bases, with 6 bases remaining between them. Remarks on this clone: Its antigen is undetermined.

This chain uses TRBV5-5 with TRBJ2-7, with D unclear. This receptor was identified in an adult with an advanced solid tumor such as melanoma, head and neck, liver or kidney cancer. Here the sequenced sample was CD4+ or CD8+ T cells sorted from blood, taken in a trial of the OX40 agonist ivuxolimab. In DNA, the CDR3 is TGTGCCAGCAGCTCGGAAACCTACGAGCAGTACTTC. Translating it yields CASSSETYEQYF.